These 3 T cell receptor beta chains were sequenced from one sample in a study of Ad26.COV2.S vaccination and SARS-CoV-2 variants. Measured with immunoSEQ multiplex PCR; TCRdb has only the in-frame clones, and not every one. The profile covers 85,000 to 95,000 clones, with more than 70% appearing a single time and 15% to 20% taken by the ten largest. This material consisted of peripheral blood, taken after recovery from COVID-19. These receptors all come from a human donor who had recovered from COVID-19.

The chain carries TRBV2 and TRBJ2-1, with D tentatively TRBD1 (5 bases). The CDR3 covers 16 residues. V gave up 10 bases and J gave up 6 bases, with 25 bases separating them. CDR1 is SNHLY and CDR2 is FYNNEI in the germline V gene. The CDR3 nucleotides read TGTGCCATCCCAACCCGGGCGCTACAGGCTACCAATGAGCAGTTCTTC. This gives the protein CAIPTRALQATNEQFF.

This chain joins TRBV7-9 and TRBJ2-7; 11 bases align to TRBD2. CDR1 is SEHNR and CDR2 is FQNEAQ in the germline V gene (reference sequence). J gave up 4 bases and V 4 bases, and 12 bases lay outside the gene matches. The CDR3 has 17 amino acids. The CDR3 bases are TGTGCCAGCAGCTGGGTGACTAGCGGGGCCTCTCGGTACGAGCAGTACTTC. Encoded protein: CASSWVTSGASRYEQYF.

The chain has TRBV28 and TRBJ1-2; tentatively, D is TRBD1 (5 bases). CDR3 length: 15 residues. Germline-derived CDR1 and CDR2 are MDHEN and SYDVKM. V lost 4 bases and J 2 bases, leaving 14 bases between the germline ends. The CDR3 protein is CASSYPAQENYGYTF. The CDR3 DNA is TGTGCCAGCAGTTATCCCGCACAGGAAAACTATGGCTACACCTTC.